A selection of T cell receptor beta chains follows, all from one sample in a study of T cell clonotyping in hematopoietic cell transplantation. The protocol was immunoSEQ multiplex PCR, while the TCRdb copy is restricted to in-frame clones and leaves out a portion. The sample gives about 10,000 clones, around 79% of which show up once; 8% to 10% is in the top ten. Specimen: PBMCs, collected 30 days after allogeneic stem cell transplant. Receptors were obtained from a female patient in her thirties or forties who had an allogeneic stem cell transplant from a related donor, so T cells may come from the graft donor. Some clones in this sample may be carry-over from other donors' samples. CDR3s include the opening cysteine and the closing phenylalanine or tryptophan. The D gene is left open where the match is weak. Expanded clones are given a class, and other clones once, few, many or no size at all.

j_call: TRBJ2-4; clone_size: -; d_call: -; v_call: TRBV11-2; cdr3_nt: TGTGCCAGCAGCTTAGGGACTCTAGCCAAAAACATTCAGTACTTC; cdr3_aa: CASSLGTLAKNIQYF
j_call: TRBJ2-3; clone_size: -; d_call: TRBD2; v_call: TRBV9; cdr3_nt: TGTGCCAGCAGCGGCACAGCGGGAGGCACAGATACGCAGTATTTT; cdr3_aa: CASSGTAGGTDTQYF
j_call: TRBJ1-1; clone_size: -; d_call: TRBD1; v_call: TRBV9; cdr3_nt: TGTGCCAGCAGCGGTCTCCGGGACAGCAACACTGAAGCTTTCTTT; cdr3_aa: CASSGLRDSNTEAFF
j_call: TRBJ2-3; clone_size: -; d_call: -; v_call: TRBV11-3; cdr3_nt: TGTGCCAGCAGCTTAGGGGGGGGGCATACGCAGTATTTT; cdr3_aa: CASSLGGGHTQYF
j_call: TRBJ2-7; clone_size: few; d_call: -; v_call: TRBV5-4; cdr3_nt: TGTGCCAGCAGCTCCCCCCTAGCGTCAACCTACGAGCAGTACTTC; cdr3_aa: CASSSPLASTYEQYF
j_call: TRBJ1-2; clone_size: once; d_call: TRBD1; v_call: TRBV5-4; cdr3_nt: TGTGCCAGCAGCCCCTGGACAGGGGACTATGGCTACACCTTC; cdr3_aa: CASSPWTGDYGYTF
j_call: TRBJ2-7; clone_size: -; d_call: -; v_call: TRBV19; cdr3_nt: TGTGCCAGTAGTATAGACCGGGGCAGGGATTGGATTGGCGAGCAGTACTTC; cdr3_aa: CASSIDRGRDWIGEQYF
j_call: TRBJ1-2; clone_size: -; d_call: -; v_call: TRBV7-9; cdr3_nt: TGTGCCAGCAGCCACTCGGCTGTGGCAGCGAATAACTATGGCTACACCTTC; cdr3_aa: CASSHSAVAANNYGYTF
j_call: TRBJ2-7; clone_size: few; d_call: TRBD2; v_call: TRBV4-2; cdr3_nt: TGTGCCAGCAGCCAAGAAGTTGGCGGGAGCCCCTACGAGCAGTACTTC; cdr3_aa: CASSQEVGGSPYEQYF
j_call: TRBJ2-3; clone_size: few; d_call: TRBD2; v_call: TRBV9; cdr3_nt: TGTGCCAGCAGCAACACCGGGACTAGCGGGAAGGATACGCAGTATTTT; cdr3_aa: CASSNTGTSGKDTQYF
j_call: TRBJ2-5; clone_size: -; d_call: -; v_call: TRBV5-8; cdr3_nt: TGTGCCAGCAGCTTTAGGGGTAGAGAGACCCAGTACTTC; cdr3_aa: CASSFRGRETQYF
j_call: TRBJ2-7; clone_size: -; d_call: TRBD1; v_call: TRBV2; cdr3_nt: TGTGCCAGCAGTTCGGACAGGTCCGACTACGAGCAGTACTTC; cdr3_aa: CASSSDRSDYEQYF
j_call: TRBJ1-1; clone_size: -; d_call: -; v_call: TRBV5-4; cdr3_nt: TGTGCCAGCAGCTTGGGGCAGCTCGATACTGAAGCTTTCTTT; cdr3_aa: CASSLGQLDTEAFF
j_call: TRBJ2-1; clone_size: -; d_call: -; v_call: TRBV4-1; cdr3_nt: TGCGCCAGCAGCCAAGGAGCTGGCTATGAGCAGTTCTTC; cdr3_aa: CASSQGAGYEQFF
j_call: TRBJ1-3; clone_size: few; d_call: -; v_call: TRBV7-8; cdr3_nt: TGTGCGCTCCTTGGACAGGGAAACACCATATATTTT; cdr3_aa: CALLGQGNTIYF
j_call: TRBJ1-1; clone_size: -; d_call: TRBD1; v_call: TRBV30; cdr3_nt: TGTGCCTACGACAGGGCTAGCACTGAAGCTTTCTTT; cdr3_aa: CAYDRASTEAFF
j_call: TRBJ2-3; clone_size: once; d_call: -; v_call: TRBV6-1; cdr3_nt: TGTGCCAGCAGTGAAGGGGCAGGGAAGGGTGCAGATACGCAGTATTTT; cdr3_aa: CASSEGAGKGADTQYF
j_call: TRBJ2-1; clone_size: -; d_call: TRBD1; v_call: TRBV6-4; cdr3_nt: TGTGCCAGCAGTCCTCAGACAGGGGGCAATGAGCAGTTCTTC; cdr3_aa: CASSPQTGGNEQFF
j_call: TRBJ1-5; clone_size: -; d_call: -; v_call: TRBV30; cdr3_nt: TGTGCCTGGAGTGTGTCAGGGAGTCAGCCCCAGCATTTT; cdr3_aa: CAWSVSGSQPQHF
j_call: TRBJ2-1; clone_size: -; d_call: TRBD2; v_call: TRBV6-1; cdr3_nt: TGTGCCAGCAGTGCACTAGCGGGAGCGTCCAATGAGCAGTTCTTC; cdr3_aa: CASSALAGASNEQFF
j_call: TRBJ2-7; clone_size: -; d_call: TRBD2; v_call: TRBV9; cdr3_nt: TGTGCCAGCAGCGTAGCGGGACTAGCGGGACAGTACGAGCAGTACTTC; cdr3_aa: CASSVAGLAGQYEQYF
j_call: TRBJ1-1; clone_size: few; d_call: -; v_call: TRBV5-4; cdr3_nt: TGTGCCAGCAGCTTGGTTGAATTGAACACTGAAGCTTTCTTT; cdr3_aa: CASSLVELNTEAFF
j_call: TRBJ1-3; clone_size: -; d_call: -; v_call: TRBV30; cdr3_nt: TGTGCCTGGAACCGGGGTGACGGAAACACCATATATTTT; cdr3_aa: CAWNRGDGNTIYF
j_call: TRBJ2-6; clone_size: -; d_call: -; v_call: TRBV7-2; cdr3_nt: TGTGCCAGCAGCTTTGGGTTGGGGAGAGCGGGGGCCAACGTCCTGACTTTC; cdr3_aa: CASSFGLGRAGANVLTF
j_call: TRBJ2-1; clone_size: -; d_call: TRBD2; v_call: TRBV18; cdr3_nt: TGTGCCAGCTCACCTACTAGCGGGGCGGCGGAGCAGTTCTTC; cdr3_aa: CASSPTSGAAEQFF
j_call: TRBJ2-7; clone_size: -; d_call: -; v_call: TRBV10-3; cdr3_nt: TGTGCCATCACGGGCTCTACGTTTGAGGAGCAGTACTTC; cdr3_aa: CAITGSTFEEQYF
j_call: TRBJ2-4; clone_size: -; d_call: -; v_call: TRBV7-9; cdr3_nt: TGTGCCAGCAGCTTGTATCGTCAGAGGGAGAAAAACATTCAGTACTTC; cdr3_aa: CASSLYRQREKNIQYF
j_call: TRBJ2-7; clone_size: few; d_call: TRBD1; v_call: TRBV7-2; cdr3_nt: TGTGCCAGCAGACTTACAGGGGGAGGTAACGAGCAGTACTTC; cdr3_aa: CASRLTGGGNEQYF
j_call: TRBJ1-2; clone_size: few; d_call: TRBD1; v_call: TRBV6-1; cdr3_nt: TGTGCCGGAGGGGGGGACAGCTATGGCTACACCTTC; cdr3_aa: CAGGGDSYGYTF
j_call: TRBJ2-7; clone_size: -; d_call: TRBD1; v_call: TRBV29-1; cdr3_nt: TGCAGCGTCGGACAGGGGCCTTCCTACGAGCAGTACTTC; cdr3_aa: CSVGQGPSYEQYF
j_call: TRBJ2-2; clone_size: -; d_call: TRBD2; v_call: TRBV6-5; cdr3_nt: TGTGCCAGCTGGGGGGGAACCGGGGAGCTGTTTTTT; cdr3_aa: CASWGGTGELFF
j_call: TRBJ2-5; clone_size: -; d_call: -; v_call: TRBV7-9; cdr3_nt: TGTGCCAGCGGAGGGTATCAAGAGACCCAGTACTTC; cdr3_aa: CASGGYQETQYF
j_call: TRBJ2-1; clone_size: -; d_call: TRBD2; v_call: TRBV5-4; cdr3_nt: TGTGCCAGCAGCACGGAGGCGGGACTAGCGGGGGGGCTCGGCAATGAGCAGTTCTTC; cdr3_aa: CASSTEAGLAGGLGNEQFF
j_call: TRBJ2-3; clone_size: -; d_call: -; v_call: TRBV11-3; cdr3_nt: TGTGCCAGCAGCTTGGGCGGTCTTGGGGAAGGGCAGTATTTT; cdr3_aa: CASSLGGLGEGQYF
j_call: TRBJ2-1; clone_size: -; d_call: -; v_call: TRBV6-5; cdr3_nt: TGTGCCAGCAGTTCGCCTTCCGACGGGTCCTACAATGAGCAGTTCTTC; cdr3_aa: CASSSPSDGSYNEQFF
j_call: TRBJ1-5; clone_size: -; d_call: -; v_call: TRBV11-2; cdr3_nt: TGTGCCAGCAGCTTGACAGGAGATGGAAATCAGCCCCAGCATTTT; cdr3_aa: CASSLTGDGNQPQHF
j_call: TRBJ2-1; clone_size: -; d_call: -; v_call: TRBV25-1; cdr3_nt: TGTGCCAGCAGTGAATATCGCGGGAAGTGGAATGAGCAGTTCTTC; cdr3_aa: CASSEYRGKWNEQFF
j_call: TRBJ2-5; clone_size: -; d_call: TRBD1; v_call: TRBV7-8; cdr3_nt: TGTGCCAGCAGGGGACAGATCCTACAAGAGACCCAGTACTTC; cdr3_aa: CASRGQILQETQYF
j_call: TRBJ1-1; clone_size: -; d_call: -; v_call: TRBV27; cdr3_nt: TGTGCCAGCTCTCTACGGGCCGATGGCACTGAAGCTTTCTTT; cdr3_aa: CASSLRADGTEAFF
j_call: TRBJ2-7; clone_size: -; d_call: -; v_call: TRBV30; cdr3_nt: TGTGCCTGGTTTGACCAGGGTTCCGGGCCCGAGCAGTACTTC; cdr3_aa: CAWFDQGSGPEQYF
j_call: TRBJ2-7; clone_size: -; d_call: TRBD1; v_call: TRBV11-2; cdr3_nt: TGTGCCAGCAGCCGAGACAGGGGTTTCTACGAGCAGTACTTC; cdr3_aa: CASSRDRGFYEQYF
j_call: TRBJ1-5; clone_size: few; d_call: TRBD1; v_call: TRBV7-6; cdr3_nt: TGTGCCAGCAGATTTGACAGGGTCAGTGATCAGCCCCAGCATTTT; cdr3_aa: CASRFDRVSDQPQHF
j_call: TRBJ1-1; clone_size: -; d_call: -; v_call: TRBV11-3; cdr3_nt: TGTGCCAGCAGCCCAGGGCGGCACACTGAAGCTTTCTTT; cdr3_aa: CASSPGRHTEAFF
j_call: TRBJ2-7; clone_size: -; d_call: -; v_call: TRBV2; cdr3_nt: TGTGCCAGCAGTGTGACAGGAAGGGTCTACGAGCAGTACTTC; cdr3_aa: CASSVTGRVYEQYF
j_call: TRBJ2-1; clone_size: -; d_call: -; v_call: TRBV21-1; cdr3_nt: TGTGCCAGCAGCCCTCCAACACGTGAGCAGTTCTTC; cdr3_aa: CASSPPTREQFF
j_call: TRBJ2-3; clone_size: -; d_call: TRBD1; v_call: TRBV10-1; cdr3_nt: TGCGCCAGCAGACGACAGGGGCGATCAGATACGCAGTATTTT; cdr3_aa: CASRRQGRSDTQYF
j_call: TRBJ2-7; clone_size: -; d_call: -; v_call: TRBV7-6; cdr3_nt: TGTGCCAGCAGCTTAGGGGGTAGCGGACCCGAGCAGTACTTC; cdr3_aa: CASSLGGSGPEQYF
j_call: TRBJ2-3; clone_size: -; d_call: -; v_call: TRBV27; cdr3_nt: TGTGCCAGCAGTCTTCGGGAGATAGAGTATTTT; cdr3_aa: CASSLREIEYF
j_call: TRBJ1-1; clone_size: -; d_call: -; v_call: TRBV4-2; cdr3_nt: TGTGCCAGCAGCCAAGAGGTACTGGGGGCCGAAATGAACACTGAAGCTTTCTTT; cdr3_aa: CASSQEVLGAEMNTEAFF
j_call: TRBJ2-7; clone_size: -; d_call: TRBD2; v_call: TRBV2; cdr3_nt: TGTGCCAGCAGTCCCGACCCGGGACTAGCGGTGATGGGGTACTTC; cdr3_aa: CASSPDPGLAVMGYF
j_call: TRBJ2-7; clone_size: few; d_call: TRBD1; v_call: TRBV2; cdr3_nt: TGTGCCAGCAGGACAGGGGTTTTCTACGAGCAGTACTTC; cdr3_aa: CASRTGVFYEQYF
j_call: TRBJ1-2; clone_size: -; d_call: TRBD1; v_call: TRBV5-4; cdr3_nt: TGTGCCAGCAGCTTGGGACAGGGGGCGTATGGCTACACCTTC; cdr3_aa: CASSLGQGAYGYTF
j_call: TRBJ2-1; clone_size: -; d_call: -; v_call: TRBV7-3; cdr3_nt: TGTGCCAGCAGCTTTATCGGTAATTACAATGAGCAGTTCTTC; cdr3_aa: CASSFIGNYNEQFF
j_call: TRBJ2-5; clone_size: -; d_call: -; v_call: TRBV13; cdr3_nt: TGTGCCAGCAGCTTGAAGACAGCCCAAGAGACCCAGTACTTC; cdr3_aa: CASSLKTAQETQYF
j_call: TRBJ2-3; clone_size: -; d_call: TRBD2; v_call: TRBV6-4; cdr3_nt: TGTGCCAGCAGTGAAAAAGCGGGAGGCACAGATACGCAGTATTTT; cdr3_aa: CASSEKAGGTDTQYF
j_call: TRBJ1-2; clone_size: -; d_call: -; v_call: TRBV15; cdr3_nt: TGTGCCACCAGCAGAGATCGCGGCAGGGTTTTTCATGGCTACACCTTC; cdr3_aa: CATSRDRGRVFHGYTF
j_call: TRBJ1-2; clone_size: -; d_call: -; v_call: TRBV30; cdr3_nt: TGTGCCTGGAGTGATCGTTCCGACTATGGCTACACCTTC; cdr3_aa: CAWSDRSDYGYTF